This passage covers 14 T cell receptor beta chains from one sample sequenced in a study of T cell responses to AZD1222 COVID-19 vaccine (dated by TCRdb to the early 2020s). The protocol used for the library was the immunoSEQ multiplex PCR assay. Imported from immuneACCESS, the table was reduced by TCRdb to in-frame sequences with V and J called. These copies leave out some clones; in studies compared against another copy, an unresolved V gene accounts for under half, and the cause of the remainder is not known. The sample table lists 55,000 to 65,000 clones, 60% to 80% of them with a count of one. Just under 5% of the sample is held by the ten biggest clonotypes. The time point label on this specimen signifies: about 28 days (+/-7) after the second vaccine dose. The sample was peripheral blood, taken 28 days after the second AZD1222 dose. The receptors derive from an adult who received the AZD1222 COVID-19 vaccine.

The gene calls are TRBV5-1 and TRBJ1-1; D is unclear. The germline V gene has CDR1 SGHRS and CDR2 YFSETQ. The CDR3 is made up of 14 amino acids. Trimming pared 0 bases from V and 1 base from J, leaving 7 bases between. The CDR3 loop is CASSLDHRNTEAFF. The CDR3 DNA follows: TGCGCCAGCAGCTTGGACCATAGGAACACTGAAGCTTTCTTT.

In nucleotides, the CDR3 is TGTGCCAGCAGCCAAGATATCGCCGGGGAGCTGTTTTTT. It specifies CASSQDIAGELFF. The chain uses TRBV14 and TRBJ2-2; D remains unclear. This CDR3 region has 13 residues. V lost 0 bases to trimming and J lost 6 bases, with 5 bases between them. Per the germline V gene, CDR1 is SGHDN and CDR2 is FVKESK.

The V and J genes are TRBV2 and TRBJ1-4; D gene uncertain. Trimming shortened V by 5 bases and J by 0 bases, and 19 bases separated the two germline ends. Germline V gives CDR1 SNHLY, CDR2 FYNNEI. The CDR3 length is 18 residues. The CDR3 spells CASSLRRTAGATNEKLFF. CDR3 nucleotide sequence: TGTGCCAGCAGTCTACGCCGGACTGCCGGGGCAACTAATGAAAAACTGTTTTTT. The entire variable domain, with the rest obtained from reference TRBV2 and TRBJ1-4, is as follows: EPEVTQTPSHQVTQMGQEVILRCVPISNHLYFYWYRQILGQKVEFLVSFYNNEISEKSEIFDDQFSVERPDGSNFTLKIRSTKLEDSAMYFCASSLRRTAGATNEKLFFGSGTQLSVL.

The rearrangement joins TRBV14 to TRBJ1-2; D not resolved. V was trimmed by 3 bases and J by 6 bases, leaving 11 bases between them. The CDR3 loop spans 13 amino acids. Germline loops: CDR1 SGHDN, CDR2 FVKESK. This CDR3 is CASSQQQANGYTF. DNA for the CDR3: TGTGCCAGCAGCCAGCAGCAGGCCAATGGCTACACCTTC.

This chain connects TRBV20-1 to TRBJ1-2; D remains unclear. This CDR3 has 11 residues. The germline V gene encodes CDR1 DFQATT and CDR2 SNEGSKA (reference sequence). Trimming took off 6 bases at V and 8 bases at J, with 13 bases between the two ends. As DNA, the CDR3 is TGCAGTGCCCCTCTCCGGGGAGGCTACACCTTC. Protein: CSAPLRGGYTF.

This clone was observed a handful of times. This sequence joins TRBV10-1 and TRBJ2-6; D possibly matches TRBD1 or TRBD2 (5 bases each). V was pared by 0 bases and J by 4 bases, with 10 bases between. This CDR3 comprises 16 residues. Looked up from germline, CDR1 is WNHNN and CDR2 is SYGVQD (reference sequence). CDR3 loop: CASSESIGTGANVLTF. The CDR3 DNA follows: TGCGCCAGCAGTGAGTCTATTGGGACCGGGGCCAACGTCCTGACTTTC.

The V call is TRBV6-2 or TRBV6-3, the J call TRBJ1-5; 8 bases fit TRBD1. V was pared by 2 bases and J by 5 bases, with 11 bases of the junction left unmatched. CDR3 size: 17 residues. CDR1 and CDR2 (germline): MNHEY, SVGEGT. The CDR3 sequence is CASSYGARGLTYQPQHF. Here the CDR3 DNA reads TGTGCCAGCAGTTACGGGGCCAGGGGGCTTACGTATCAGCCCCAGCATTTT.

The CDR3 loop is CASSVVGQTSEAFF. The CDR3 nucleotides read TGTGCCAGCAGCGTAGTGGGTCAGACAAGTGAAGCTTTCTTT. The V gene is TRBV9, the J gene TRBJ1-1, with D hard to call. Germline-derived CDR1 and CDR2 are SGDLS and YYNGEE. The length of the CDR3 is 14 residues. Trimming stripped 0 bases from V and 7 bases from J, with 13 bases between.

The J gene is TRBJ1-6, the V gene TRBV5-1; 7 nucleotides agree with TRBD1. Germline V gene data show CDR1 as SGHRS and CDR2 as YFSETQ. CDR3 length equals 15 residues. The trim removed 4 bases at V and 7 bases at J, leaving 8 bases unmatched. The CDR3 DNA reads as TGCGCCAGCAGCCCCAGGGGGACTGAGAATTCACCCCTCCACTTT. This sequence encodes CASSPRGTENSPLHF. Full variable domain (missing parts from reference TRBV5-1 and TRBJ1-6): KAGVTQTPRYLIKTRGQQVTLSCSPISGHRSVSWYQQTPGQGLQFLFEYFSETQRNKGNFPGRFSGRQFSNSRSEMNVSTLELGDSALYLCASSPRGTENSPLHFGNGTRLTVT.

The genes are TRBV27 and TRBJ2-3; D is possibly TRBD2 (6 bases). Germline CDR1 is MNHEY and CDR2 is SMNVEV (reference sequence). Between the trimmed V and J ends, which lost 6 bases and 7 bases, there was a span of 20 bases. The CDR3 has 15 residues. CDR3 nucleotide sequence: TGTGCCAGCAGCCCACGGGTGCGGGGAACCCATACGCAGTATTTT. Its translation: CASSPRVRGTHTQYF.

The chain links TRBV7-8 to TRBJ2-3; 7 bases agree with TRBD1. The CDR3 runs to 15 residues. V lost 5 bases, J lost 4 bases, and 9 bases stayed unmatched. The germline gives CDR1 SGHVS, CDR2 FQNEAQ. CDR3 sequence: CASSPDRVGADTQYF. In DNA form, the CDR3 reads TGTGCCAGCAGCCCCGACAGGGTGGGTGCAGATACGCAGTATTTT. Variable domain in full (rest from reference TRBV7-8 and TRBJ2-3): GAGVSQSPRYKVAKRGQDVALRCDPISGHVSLFWYQQALGQGPEFLTYFQNEAQLDKSGLPSDRFFAERPEGSVSTLKIQRTQQEDSAVYLCASSPDRVGADTQYFGPGTRLTVL.

The rearrangement uses TRBV10-3 and TRBJ1-5; D is undetermined. Trimming pared 2 bases from V and 4 bases from J, leaving 3 bases between. The CDR3 is 12 amino acids. The germline V gene has CDR1 ENHRY and CDR2 SYGVKD. This CDR3 is CAISEGNQPQHF. DNA of the CDR3: TGTGCCATCAGTGAGGGAAATCAGCCCCAGCATTTT.

The V and J genes are TRBV19 and TRBJ2-2, with 8 nucleotides matching TRBD1. The CDR3 is made up of 14 amino acids. V lost 9 bases and J lost 4; bases outside the gene matches: 7. Germline V CDR1 and CDR2: LNHDA, SQIVND (reference sequence). CDR3 sequence: CASRTGWGTGELFF. The CDR3 region has the DNA TGTGCCAGCCGGACAGGGTGGGGCACCGGGGAGCTGTTTTTT.

This clone was seen only a few times. The V call is TRBV2, the J call TRBJ2-7; the D gene is possibly TRBD2 (7 bases). The V gene lost 7 bases and the J gene lost 1 base, with 17 bases spanning the gap. Germline loops: CDR1 SNHLY, CDR2 FYNNEI. The CDR3 runs 15 residues. The CDR3 is CASTPRGEGSYEQYV. The DNA for the CDR3 is TGTGCCAGCACTCCAAGGGGGGAGGGATCCTACGAGCAGTACGTC.